This TCR beta chain was captured by sequencing in a study of blood T cell repertoires in COVID-19. The overall study: The origin of the acute and convalescent COVID-19 samples was the United States, Italy and Spain. From T cells, B-cell-depleted T cells, or PBMCs came the material, which was cDNA or gDNA.

Original data processing: Amplification with reference gene primers provided the estimates of nucleated cell counts. Generated by immunoSEQ multiplex PCR, the TCRdb table keeps only in-frame clones and is missing some. V and J calls plus clone size are reproduced from that table; the DNA served to infer D and trimming. Of tens of thousands of clones in the sample, about four fifths were seen once. CDR3 length: 15 residues. Germline values: CDR1 SGHNT, CDR2 YYREEE (reference sequence). V was shortened by 4 bases and J by 5 bases, with 17 bases between the two germline ends. The sample comprised peripheral blood. The chain links TRBV5-4 to TRBJ2-3, with D maybe TRBD1 (6 bases). This clonotype was obtained from a man in his fifties with active COVID-19. The CDR3 coding sequence is TGTGCCAGCAGCACCCAGGGGCGGTTGGTAGATACGCAGTATTTT. Translated, it gives CASSTQGRLVDTQYF.